This TCR beta chain derives from a study of blood T cell repertoires in COVID-19. Sequencing was performed with immunoSEQ multiplex PCR; in TCRdb, only in-frame clones are kept and a portion is missing. The repertoire consists of roughly 140,000 clones, with about nine tenths occurring once and the leading ten covering 25% to 30%. Trimming removed 2 bases from V and 8 bases from J; junction bases left unmatched: 7. The CDR3 spans 15 residues. The germline V gene encodes CDR1 SGHVS and CDR2 FNYEAQ. This chain uses TRBV7-6 with TRBJ2-1, with 9 nucleotides matching TRBD2. The sequenced sample consisted of peripheral blood. The source of this sequence is a human donor in a cohort sampled during active COVID-19. CDR3 DNA sequence: TGTGCCAGCAGCTTACTGGCGGGGGGGCTCGATGAGCAGTTCTTC. Protein: CASSLLAGGLDEQFF.